This passage covers 12 T cell receptor beta chains from one sample sequenced in a study of T-cell reconstitution after alpha-beta-depleted transplantation in children. This sample's TCRbeta library carried unique molecular identifier barcodes. TCRdb processed the PCR reads anew with MiXCR; each CDR3 protein has one entry. The data show about 72,000 distinct CDR3 sequences, about 7.3% seen once. Sequenced material: PBMCs from the stem cell graft donor, taken from the stem cell graft. These receptors were obtained from a human donor who donated a stem cell graft to a child with acute lymphoblastic leukemia.

V gene TRBV7-2 combines with J gene TRBJ2-7; 10 bases line up with TRBD1. In germline, CDR1 is SGHTA, CDR2 FQGNSA. The CDR3 runs 15 residues. Trimming at V came to 5 bases and at J to 2 bases, leaving 6 bases not matched to a gene. The CDR3 loop reads CASSPWGQGPYEQYF. In DNA, the CDR3 is TGTGCCAGCAGCCCATGGGGACAGGGGCCCTACGAGCAGTACTTC.

This rearrangement joins TRBV12-3 or TRBV12-4 to TRBJ2-4; tentatively, D is TRBD1 (5 bases). This CDR3 spans 12 amino acids. Trimming took off 6 bases at V and 7 bases at J, with 10 bases between the two ends. The CDR3 DNA reads TGTGCCAGCAGCATCCAGGGTAACATTCAGTACTTC. This sequence encodes CASSIQGNIQYF.

This clonotype was recorded at least ten times. The chain recombines TRBV4-1 with TRBJ1-1; no clear D. V lost 4 bases to trimming and J lost 1 base, with 10 bases between them. Looked up from germline, CDR1 is MGHRA and CDR2 is YSYEKL. The CDR3 is made up of 14 amino acids. This CDR3 is CASSPRTENTEAFF. DNA for the CDR3: TGCGCCAGCAGCCCCCGGACGGAGAACACTGAAGCTTTCTTT.

CDR3 nucleotides: TGTGCCAGCACGGGCAGGCTCACAGATACGCAGTATTTT. The encoded protein is CASTGRLTDTQYF. This rearrangement joins TRBV6-6 to TRBJ2-3; D is uncertain. The CDR3 loop spans 13 amino acids. Germline-derived CDR1 and CDR2 are MNHNY and SVGAGI (reference sequence). Trimming cost V 7 bases and J 2 bases, with 10 bases left between them.

This clonotype was detected many times. The chain has TRBV27 and TRBJ2-4; 10 bases agree with TRBD2. Germline lookup yields CDR1 MNHEY and CDR2 SMNVEV (reference sequence). The CDR3 extends over 15 amino acids. After removal of 5 bases from V and 9 bases from J, the junction contained 10 bases not matched to a gene. The CDR3, as DNA: TGTGCCAGCAGTAGCGGGAGGGCCTTTAAGGGCATTCAGTACTTC. It yields the protein CASSSGRAFKGIQYF.

In its sample, this clonotype was seen many times. The chain has TRBV27 and TRBJ2-2; D is ambiguous. CDR1 MNHEY and CDR2 SMNVEV come from the germline V gene (reference sequence). V gave up 3 bases and J gave up 6 bases, with 14 bases separating them. The CDR3 is 15 amino acids. The CDR3, as DNA: TGTGCCAGCAGTTTTACTTTTGATGTGGCCGGGGAGCTGTTTTTT. Its translation is CASSFTFDVAGELFF.

The V call is TRBV28, the J call TRBJ2-3, with 7 bases lining up with TRBD2. Germline V gene sequence: CDR1 MDHEN, CDR2 SYDVKM. The V segment lost 7 bases and the J segment 4 bases; nucleotides outside the gene matches: 8. This CDR3 has 14 residues. CDR3 DNA: TGTGCCAGCACATTACCGGGAGGAGCAGATACGCAGTATTTT. This encodes CASTLPGGADTQYF.

V gene TRBV6-1 combines with J gene TRBJ2-7, with a tentative D call TRBD2 (5 bases). Germline V gives CDR1 MNHNS, CDR2 SASEGT. CDR3 length: 14 amino acids. Trimming removed 9 bases at V and 2 bases at J, with 17 bases between. This CDR3 reads CARKMAGGTYEQYF. CDR3 coding DNA: TGTGCCAGAAAGATGGCAGGAGGTACCTACGAGCAGTACTTC.

This clonotype was counted only a few times. The chain recombines TRBV10-3 with TRBJ2-3; D is undetermined. Germline V gene sequence: CDR1 ENHRY, CDR2 SYGVKD. The CDR3 spans 11 residues. The V end lost 5 bases, the J end lost 7 bases, and 7 bases lay between the germline ends. CDR3 protein: CAISTRYTQYF. Written as DNA, the CDR3 is TGTGCCATCAGTACCCGCTATACGCAGTATTTT.

This clonotype was counted at least ten times. V and J are TRBV5-1 and TRBJ2-1, with 9 bases that match TRBD2. The germline gives CDR1 SGHRS, CDR2 YFSETQ. J gave up 4 bases and V 4 bases, and 6 bases lay outside the gene matches. The CDR3 runs to 15 residues. The CDR3 sequence: CASSTVAGAYNEQFF. In DNA, the CDR3 is TGCGCCAGCAGCACCGTAGCGGGGGCGTACAATGAGCAGTTCTTC.

The chain is built from TRBV5-8 and TRBJ2-3; 8 bases fit TRBD2. CDR1 and CDR2 from the germline V gene are SGHTS and YDEGEE. The CDR3 length is 15 residues. V was clipped by 6 bases and J by 4 bases; unmatched bases: 10. The CDR3 is CASTRGGHRADTQYF. The DNA for the CDR3 is TGTGCCAGCACACGGGGGGGCCATCGTGCAGATACGCAGTATTTT.

This clonotype was observed many times. In DNA, the CDR3 is TGTGCCAGCAGTTCGGGGGAAGGGGAGTACTTC. Amino acids: CASSSGEGEYF. The chain employs TRBV12-3 or TRBV12-4 and TRBJ2-7; D perhaps matches TRBD2 (6 bases). With 4 bases removed from V and 11 bases from J, the gap between germline ends came to 12 bases. The CDR3 consists of 11 residues.